This T cell receptor beta chain emerged from a study of OX40 agonist ivuxolimab in advanced cancers. About the research overall: The patients received ivuxolimab by intravenous route every 2 weeks at 0.01 to 10 mg/kg. The study, taken as a whole, reports: Both CD4+ and CD8+ T cell populations in blood had undergone clonal expansion by week 6 at 0.1 to 3.0 mg/kg.

Looked up from germline, CDR1 is LNHDA and CDR2 is SQIVND (reference sequence). V gave up 6 bases and J gave up 7 bases; unmatched junction bases: 8. The CDR3 spans 15 residues. Assay used: immunoSEQ multiplex PCR; TCRdb lists only in-frame clones, some missing. The sample records just under 65,000 clones, around 80% being singletons. Of note for this clone: Its target is not known.

Enrollment shut out patients with autoimmune disease history or systemic immunosuppression. Sequencing was performed on CD4+ or CD8+ T cells sorted from blood, taken in a trial of the OX40 agonist ivuxolimab. The sequence was collected from an adult with an advanced solid tumor such as melanoma, head and neck, liver or kidney cancer. The V gene is TRBV19, the J gene TRBJ1-6, with 8 bases that match TRBD1. CDR3 loop: CASRDRTGSNSPLHF. CDR3 DNA sequence: TGTGCCAGTAGGGACCGGACAGGGTCCAATTCACCCCTCCACTTT.